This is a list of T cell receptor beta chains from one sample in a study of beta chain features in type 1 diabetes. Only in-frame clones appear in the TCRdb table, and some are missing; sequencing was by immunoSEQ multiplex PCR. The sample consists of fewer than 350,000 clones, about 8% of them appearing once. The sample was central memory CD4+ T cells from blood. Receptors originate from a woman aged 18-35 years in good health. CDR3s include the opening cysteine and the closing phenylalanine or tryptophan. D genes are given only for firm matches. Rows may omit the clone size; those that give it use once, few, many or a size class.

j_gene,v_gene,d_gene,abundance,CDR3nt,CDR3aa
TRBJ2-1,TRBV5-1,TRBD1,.,TGCGCCAGCAGCTCGTCGGACAGGTCCTATGAGCAGTTCTTC,CASSSSDRSYEQFF
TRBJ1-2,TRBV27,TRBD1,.,TGTGCCAGCAGCCCTAGGGGCCGACAGGGGACAACTAACTATGGCTACACCTTC,CASSPRGRQGTTNYGYTF
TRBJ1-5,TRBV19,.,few,TGTGCCAGTAGTATAGAGGGGCAGGTACGGCAGCCCCAGCATTTT,CASSIEGQVRQPQHF
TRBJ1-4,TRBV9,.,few,TGTGCCAGCAGCGTAGGAGGGTTCAGAGAAAAACTGTTTTTT,CASSVGGFREKLFF
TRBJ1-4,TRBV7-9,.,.,TGTGCCAGCAGCGGACAGATAGGTCTTGAAAAACTGTTTTTT,CASSGQIGLEKLFF
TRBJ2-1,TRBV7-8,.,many,TGTGCCAGCAGCTTAATGGGAATGAGGACCAATGAGCAGTTCTTC,CASSLMGMRTNEQFF
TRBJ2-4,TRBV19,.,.,TGTGCCAGTAGTATAGGCCGGGACCGTAGGGGAGGAGGCATTCAGTACTTC,CASSIGRDRRGGGIQYF
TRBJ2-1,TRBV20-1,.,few,TGCAGCACTGAGAGGGGCGATGAGCAGTTCTTC,CSTERGDEQFF
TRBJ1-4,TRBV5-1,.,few,TGCGCCAGCAGCGGCGGAGGGACAACTAATGAAAAACTGTTTTTT,CASSGGGTTNEKLFF
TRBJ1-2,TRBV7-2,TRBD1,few,TGTGCCAGCAGGCCTATAAGGGACAGAGGTGGCGATGGCTACACCTTC,CASRPIRDRGGDGYTF
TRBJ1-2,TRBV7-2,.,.,TGTGCCAGCAGCTTAGGGGGCCGCTATGGCTACACCTTC,CASSLGGRYGYTF
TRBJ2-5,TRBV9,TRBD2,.,TGTGCCAGCAGCCTGGGACTACGCCAAGAGACCCAGTACTTC,CASSLGLRQETQYF
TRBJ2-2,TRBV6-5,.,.,TGTGCCACCCGGGGTTCGTACACCGGGGAGCTGTTTTTT,CATRGSYTGELFF
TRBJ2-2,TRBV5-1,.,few,TGCGCCAGCAGCTGGGCTACCGGGAACACCGGGGAGCTGTTTTTT,CASSWATGNTGELFF
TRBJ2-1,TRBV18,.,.,TGTGCCAGCTCACCATCGGGGCCCGAGTACAATGAGCAGTTCTTC,CASSPSGPEYNEQFF
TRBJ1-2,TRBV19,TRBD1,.,TGTGCCAGTAAAGAATCCCTCGACAGGGATGGCTACACCTTC,CASKESLDRDGYTF
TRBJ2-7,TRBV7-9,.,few,TGTGCCAGCAGCTTATATGGTGTCGGAAGCTACGAGCAGTACTTC,CASSLYGVGSYEQYF
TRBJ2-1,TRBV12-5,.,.,TGTGCTAGTGGTTTGGTGAGCCTAGCGCTAAGCTCCTACAATGAGCAGTTCTTC,CASGLVSLALSSYNEQFF
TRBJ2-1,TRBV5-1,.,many,TGCGCCAGCAGCTTGGTTTCTCCCGAGAGGGATGAGCAGTTCTTC,CASSLVSPERDEQFF
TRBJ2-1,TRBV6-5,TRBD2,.,TGTGCCAGCAGCCTGACTAGCGGGAGTTTGGGGGGGCAGTTCTTC,CASSLTSGSLGGQFF
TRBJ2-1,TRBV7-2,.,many,TGTGCCAGCAGTCCACAGGGCTGGGAGCAGTTCTTC,CASSPQGWEQFF
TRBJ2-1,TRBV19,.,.,TGTGCCAGTAGTAATGGGGTCGTTGAGCAGTTCTTC,CASSNGVVEQFF
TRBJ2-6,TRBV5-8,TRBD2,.,TGTGCCAGCAGCTTAGCGGGGGGGCGCCTCTCTGGGGCCAACGTCCTGACTTTC,CASSLAGGRLSGANVLTF
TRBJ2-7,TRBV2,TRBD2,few,TGTGCCAGCAGTTCAACTAGCGGGAATAACTACGAGCAGTACTTC,CASSSTSGNNYEQYF
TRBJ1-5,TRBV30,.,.,TGTGCCTGGAGTCCATATAGCAATCAGCCCCAGCATTTT,CAWSPYSNQPQHF
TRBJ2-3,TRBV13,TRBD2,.,TGTGCCAGCAGCTCTTCTGGACTAGCGGGGCGGTTTAGCACAGATACGCAGTATTTT,CASSSSGLAGRFSTDTQYF
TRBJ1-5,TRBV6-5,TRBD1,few,TGTGCCAGCAGCCGGGACAGGTCCAATCAGCCCCAGCATTTT,CASSRDRSNQPQHF
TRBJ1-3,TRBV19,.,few,TGTGCCAGTAGTTTCAGAAGTACAGAGTCTGGAAACACCATATATTTT,CASSFRSTESGNTIYF
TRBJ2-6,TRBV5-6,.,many,TGTGCCAGCAGTACACAGGGAACTGGGGCCAACGTCCTGACTTTC,CASSTQGTGANVLTF
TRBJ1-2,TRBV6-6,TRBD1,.,TGTGCCAGCAGTTACAAGACAGGGTCCGTCTACGGCTACACCTTC,CASSYKTGSVYGYTF
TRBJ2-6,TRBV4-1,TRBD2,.,TGCGCCAGCAGCCAACGATTAGCGGGGGGGGCCCCCTCTGGGGCCAACGTCCTGACTTTC,CASSQRLAGGAPSGANVLTF
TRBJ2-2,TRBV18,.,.,TGTGCCAGCTCACACCGACAGGTTAACACCGGGGAGCTGTTTTTT,CASSHRQVNTGELFF
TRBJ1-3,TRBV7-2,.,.,TGTGCCAGCAGCTTAACGGTAGCTGGTGACACCATATATTTT,CASSLTVAGDTIYF
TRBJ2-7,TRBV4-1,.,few,TGCGCCAGCAGCCAAGGCGGAGGGGGGCGGTACTTC,CASSQGGGGRYF
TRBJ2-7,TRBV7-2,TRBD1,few,TGTGCCAGCAGCTTATATTCTGGACAGGGGGCGAAATACGAGCAGTACTTC,CASSLYSGQGAKYEQYF
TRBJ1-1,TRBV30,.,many,TGTGCCTGGAGAACCCCATCAGGGGCTGCTGAAGCTTTCTTT,CAWRTPSGAAEAFF
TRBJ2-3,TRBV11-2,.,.,TGTGCCAGCAGCGCATTCAGGGGCACAGATACGCAGTATTTT,CASSAFRGTDTQYF
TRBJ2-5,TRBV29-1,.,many,TGCAGCGCAGCCTTGGAAGAGACCCAGTACTTC,CSAALEETQYF
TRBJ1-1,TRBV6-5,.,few,TGTGCCAGCAGTTACTCTTTTGGTTTCGCTGAAGCTTTCTTT,CASSYSFGFAEAFF
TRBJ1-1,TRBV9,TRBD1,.,TGTGCCAGCAGCGACGGGGACGACAGGGAAACGAACACTGAAGCTTTCTTT,CASSDGDDRETNTEAFF
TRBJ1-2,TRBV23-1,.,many,TGCGCCAGCAGTCAATCTGGGCAGCCCTATGGCTACACCTTC,CASSQSGQPYGYTF
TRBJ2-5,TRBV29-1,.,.,TGCAGCGTTGAGATATTGGGAGAGACCCAGTACTTC,CSVEILGETQYF